This TCR beta chain was found in a study of blood T cell repertoires in COVID-19. Trimming stripped 4 bases from V and 4 bases from J, with 13 bases between. The CDR3 spans 13 residues. CDR1 SQVTM and CDR2 ANQGSEA come from the germline V gene. As processed by the authors: Scientists estimated how many nucleated cells there were by amplifying reference gene primers. Assay: immunoSEQ multiplex PCR; the TCRdb copy retains only in-frame clones and omits some. The V and J calls and clone size were taken over from that table, and D and trimming were inferred from the DNA. The sample lists about 240,000 clones; around 86% were seen once.

This chain uses TRBV29-1 with TRBJ1-2; TRBD1 might be the D (5 bases). The sequencing sample was made of peripheral blood. The sequence came from a woman in her 70s with active or convalescent COVID-19. CDR3 DNA sequence: TGCAGCGTTGGAGGGGAGGAGGGCTATGGCTACACCTTC. Residues: CSVGGEEGYGYTF.